These T cell receptor beta chains were read from a single sample in a study of blood T cell repertoires in COVID-19. TCRdb keeps only in-frame clones here, not all; method: immunoSEQ multiplex PCR. The sample consists of around 65,000 clones, about 81% of them appearing once. Sequenced input: peripheral blood. The receptor source for this set is an elderly man with acute or convalescent COVID-19. CDR3s include the opening cysteine and the closing phenylalanine or tryptophan. The D gene is left open where the match is weak. The listing skips clone size in some rows; elsewhere it reads once, few, many or a size class.

size	V	D	J	CDR3	DNA
-	TRBV6-5	-	TRBJ2-7	CASRVDSSYEQYF	TGTGCCAGCAGGGTGGACAGTTCCTACGAGCAGTACTTC
-	TRBV11-2	-	TRBJ2-7	CASSPGLISYEQYF	TGTGCCAGCAGCCCCGGACTGATCTCCTACGAGCAGTACTTC
-	TRBV3-1/TRBV3-2	TRBD1	TRBJ1-1	CASSLRIRDRGSNTEAFF	TGTGCCAGCAGCCTCCGGATTCGGGACAGGGGATCAAACACTGAAGCTTTCTTT
once	TRBV19	TRBD1	TRBJ1-5	CASSLDRGISNQPQHF	TGTGCCAGTAGTTTAGACAGGGGGATTAGCAATCAGCCCCAGCATTTT
-	TRBV7-3	-	TRBJ2-1	CASSPQGKSSYNEQFF	TGTGCCAGCAGCCCCCAGGGAAAGAGCTCCTACAATGAGCAGTTCTTC
-	TRBV13	-	TRBJ2-7	CASSRLVRGNEQYF	TGTGCCAGCAGCAGGTTGGTCAGGGGTAACGAGCAGTACTTC
once	TRBV6-2/TRBV6-3	-	TRBJ2-3	CASSYLADTQYF	TGTGCCAGCAGTTACCTCGCAGATACGCAGTATTTT
once	TRBV29-1	-	TRBJ1-1	CSVSEGTEAFF	TGCAGCGTTTCAGAGGGCACTGAAGCTTTCTTT
-	TRBV4-3	TRBD2	TRBJ2-2	CASSYEAGGYFFGELFF	TGCGCCAGCAGCTATGAAGCGGGAGGGTACTTTTTTGGGGAGCTGTTTTTT
few	TRBV7-2	TRBD1	TRBJ1-5	CASSSRDRSLYQPQHF	TGTGCCAGCAGCTCCCGGGACAGGAGCTTGTATCAGCCCCAGCATTTT
-	TRBV19	TRBD2	TRBJ2-2	CASRAGGHYTGELFF	TGTGCCAGTAGGGCGGGGGGCCATTACACCGGGGAGCTGTTTTTT
-	TRBV5-5	TRBD2	TRBJ2-1	CASSFLRLAKNEQFF	TGTGCCAGCAGCTTTCTGCGACTAGCTAAGAATGAGCAGTTCTTC
-	TRBV2	TRBD1	TRBJ1-1	CASKVGARGPGTEAFF	TGTGCCAGCAAGGTCGGAGCCAGGGGGCCAGGGACTGAAGCTTTCTTT
-	TRBV5-1	-	TRBJ2-3	CASSPRPPGTITDTQYF	TGCGCCAGCAGCCCCCGTCCCCCAGGCACGATCACAGATACGCAGTATTTT
-	TRBV30	-	TRBJ1-4	CAWSSDSNNEKLFF	TGTGCCTGGAGTTCAGACAGCAATAATGAAAAACTGTTTTTT
-	TRBV6-2/TRBV6-3	TRBD1	TRBJ1-2	CASSAQDRAGYTF	TGTGCCAGCAGTGCCCAGGACAGGGCTGGCTACACCTTC
-	TRBV18	-	TRBJ2-7	CASSGGRGDEQYF	TGTGCCAGCTCAGGTGGCAGGGGTGACGAGCAGTACTTC
-	TRBV7-2	-	TRBJ2-3	CASSLVGLRGPTQYF	TGTGCCAGCAGCTTAGTGGGACTGAGGGGGCCGACGCAGTATTTT
-	TRBV19	TRBD2	TRBJ2-3	CATRDYSTDTQYF	TGTGCCACCCGGGACTATAGCACAGATACGCAGTATTTT
-	TRBV7-2	-	TRBJ1-1	CASRVNRNTEAFF	TGTGCCAGCAGAGTTAACAGGAACACTGAAGCTTTCTTT
-	TRBV7-9	-	TRBJ1-5	CASSLGGGNQPQHF	TGTGCCAGCAGCTTGGGAGGGGGCAATCAGCCCCAGCATTTT
-	TRBV2	-	TRBJ2-4	CASSAVEVNIQYF	TGTGCCAGCAGTGCCGTCGAGGTGAACATTCAGTACTTC
-	TRBV4-3	-	TRBJ2-1	CASSQDVRRGEQFF	TGCGCCAGCAGCCAAGATGTCCGGCGAGGTGAGCAGTTCTTC
once	TRBV5-1	TRBD1	TRBJ2-7	CASSSGQGWGYEQYF	TGCGCCAGCAGCTCGGGACAGGGATGGGGTTACGAGCAGTACTTC
-	TRBV4-1	-	TRBJ2-7	CASSATGYEQYF	TGCGCCAGCAGCGCTACGGGTTACGAGCAGTACTTC
-	TRBV7-2	-	TRBJ1-1	CASSLVNEENTEAFF	TGTGCCAGCAGCTTAGTCAATGAGGAGAACACTGAAGCTTTCTTT